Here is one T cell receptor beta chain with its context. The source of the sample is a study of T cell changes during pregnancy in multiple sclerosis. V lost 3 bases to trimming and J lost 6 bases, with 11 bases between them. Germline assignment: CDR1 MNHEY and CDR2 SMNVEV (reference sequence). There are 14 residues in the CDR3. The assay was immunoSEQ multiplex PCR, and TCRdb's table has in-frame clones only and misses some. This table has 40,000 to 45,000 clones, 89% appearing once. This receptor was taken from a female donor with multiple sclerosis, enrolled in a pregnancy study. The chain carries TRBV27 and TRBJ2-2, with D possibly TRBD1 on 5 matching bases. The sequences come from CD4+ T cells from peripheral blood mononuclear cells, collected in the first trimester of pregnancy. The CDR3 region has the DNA TGTGCCAGCAGTTTGATGTCCAGGGCCGGGGAGCTGTTTTTT. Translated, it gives CASSLMSRAGELFF.